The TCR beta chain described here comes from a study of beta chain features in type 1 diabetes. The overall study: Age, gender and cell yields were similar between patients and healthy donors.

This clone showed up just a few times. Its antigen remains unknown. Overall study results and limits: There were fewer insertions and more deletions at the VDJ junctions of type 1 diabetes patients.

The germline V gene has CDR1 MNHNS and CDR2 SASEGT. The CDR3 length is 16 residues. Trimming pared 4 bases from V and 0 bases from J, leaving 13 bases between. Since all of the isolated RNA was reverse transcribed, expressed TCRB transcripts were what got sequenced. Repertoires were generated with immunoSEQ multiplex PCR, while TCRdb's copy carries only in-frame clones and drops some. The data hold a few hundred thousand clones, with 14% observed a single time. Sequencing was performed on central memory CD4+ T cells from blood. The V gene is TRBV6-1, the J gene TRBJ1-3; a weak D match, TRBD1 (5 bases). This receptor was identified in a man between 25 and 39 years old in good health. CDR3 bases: TGTGCCAGCAGTGGAGGTCCGGGGCCCTCTGGAAACACCATATATTTT. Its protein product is CASSGGPGPSGNTIYF.